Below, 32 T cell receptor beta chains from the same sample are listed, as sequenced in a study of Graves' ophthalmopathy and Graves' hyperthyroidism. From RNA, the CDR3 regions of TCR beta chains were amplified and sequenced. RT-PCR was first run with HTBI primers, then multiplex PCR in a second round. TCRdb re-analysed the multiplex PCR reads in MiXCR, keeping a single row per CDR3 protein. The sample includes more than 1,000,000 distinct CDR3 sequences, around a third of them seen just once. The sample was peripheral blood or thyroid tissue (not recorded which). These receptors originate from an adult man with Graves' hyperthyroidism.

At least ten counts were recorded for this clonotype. This CDR3 is CSVAGGTNTEAFF. The DNA for the CDR3 is TGCAGCGTTGCAGGGGGTACAAACACTGAAGCTTTCTTT. The V and J genes are TRBV29-1 and TRBJ1-1, with TRBD1 identical over 7 bases. Losses at the gene ends were 4 bases for V and 2 bases for J; bases not matched to a gene: 4. In germline, CDR1 is SQVTM, CDR2 ANQGSEA. The length of the CDR3 is 13 residues.

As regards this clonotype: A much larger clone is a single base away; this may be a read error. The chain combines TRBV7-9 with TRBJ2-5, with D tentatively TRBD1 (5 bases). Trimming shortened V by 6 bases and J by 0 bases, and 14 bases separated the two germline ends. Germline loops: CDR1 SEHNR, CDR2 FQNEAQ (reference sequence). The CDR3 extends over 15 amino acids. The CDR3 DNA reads TGTGCCAGCAGAGGGGTTCGGCGGTACCAAGAGACCCAGTACTTC. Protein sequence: CASRGVRRYQETQYF.

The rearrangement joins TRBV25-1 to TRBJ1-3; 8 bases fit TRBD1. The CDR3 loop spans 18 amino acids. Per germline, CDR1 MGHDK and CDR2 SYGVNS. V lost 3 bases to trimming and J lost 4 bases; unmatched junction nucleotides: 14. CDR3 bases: TGTGCCAGCAGTGACCCCCACGACAGGGGCAGCTCCGGAAACACCATATATTTT. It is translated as CASSDPHDRGSSGNTIYF. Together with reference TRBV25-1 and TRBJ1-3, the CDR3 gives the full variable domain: EADIYQTPRYLVIGTGKKITLECSQTMGHDKMYWYQQDPGMELHLIHYSYGVNSTEKGDLSSESTVSRIRTEHFPLTLESARPSHTSQYLCASSDPHDRGSSGNTIYFGEGSWLTVV.

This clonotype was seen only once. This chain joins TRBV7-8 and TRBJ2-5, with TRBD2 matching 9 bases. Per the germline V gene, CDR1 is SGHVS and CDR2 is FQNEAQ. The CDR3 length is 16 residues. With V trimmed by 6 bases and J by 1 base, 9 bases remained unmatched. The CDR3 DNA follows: TGTGCCAGCAGTCAATACGGGACTAGCAGCCAAGAGACCCAGTACTTC. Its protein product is CASSQYGTSSQETQYF.

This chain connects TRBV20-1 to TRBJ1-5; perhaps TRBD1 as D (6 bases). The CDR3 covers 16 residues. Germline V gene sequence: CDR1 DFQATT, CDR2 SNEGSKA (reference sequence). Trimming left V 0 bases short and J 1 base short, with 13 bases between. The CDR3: CSARDLEGGSNQPQHF. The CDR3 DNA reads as TGCAGTGCTAGAGATCTCGAGGGGGGAAGCAATCAGCCCCAGCATTTT.

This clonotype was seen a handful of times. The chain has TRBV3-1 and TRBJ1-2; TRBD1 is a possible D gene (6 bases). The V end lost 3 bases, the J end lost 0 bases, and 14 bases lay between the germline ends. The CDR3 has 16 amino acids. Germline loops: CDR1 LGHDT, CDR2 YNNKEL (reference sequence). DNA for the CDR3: TGTGCCAGCAGCCATCCGTTACAGGGACCTAACTATGGCTACACCTTC. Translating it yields CASSHPLQGPNYGYTF.

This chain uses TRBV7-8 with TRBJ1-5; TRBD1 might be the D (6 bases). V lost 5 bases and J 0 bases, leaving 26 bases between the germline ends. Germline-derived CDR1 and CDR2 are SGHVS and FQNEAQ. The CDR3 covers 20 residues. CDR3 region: CASSLGGGQSVGYSNQPQHF. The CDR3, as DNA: TGTGCCAGCAGCCTAGGGGGGGGCCAATCAGTAGGATATAGCAATCAGCCCCAGCATTTT.

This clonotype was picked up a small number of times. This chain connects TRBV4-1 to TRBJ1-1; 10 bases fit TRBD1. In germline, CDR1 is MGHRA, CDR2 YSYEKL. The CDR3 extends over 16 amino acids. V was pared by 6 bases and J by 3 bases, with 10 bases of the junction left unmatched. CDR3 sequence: CASRVPGQGRHTEAFF. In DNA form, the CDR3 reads TGCGCCAGCAGGGTCCCGGGACAGGGGCGGCACACTGAAGCTTTCTTT.

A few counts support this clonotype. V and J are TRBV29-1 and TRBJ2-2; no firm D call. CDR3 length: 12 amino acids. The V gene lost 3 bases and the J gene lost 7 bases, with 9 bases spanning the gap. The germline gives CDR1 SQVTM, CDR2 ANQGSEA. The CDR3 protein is CSVDGGIGELFF. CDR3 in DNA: TGCAGCGTTGATGGCGGAATCGGGGAGCTGTTTTTT.

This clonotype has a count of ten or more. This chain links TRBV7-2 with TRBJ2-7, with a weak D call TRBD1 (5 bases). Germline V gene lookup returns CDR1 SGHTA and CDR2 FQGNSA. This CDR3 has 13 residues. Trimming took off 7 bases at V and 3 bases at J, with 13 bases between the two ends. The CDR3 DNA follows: TGTGCCAGCACCCGGCAGGGCTACTACGAGCAGTACTTC. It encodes CASTRQGYYEQYF.

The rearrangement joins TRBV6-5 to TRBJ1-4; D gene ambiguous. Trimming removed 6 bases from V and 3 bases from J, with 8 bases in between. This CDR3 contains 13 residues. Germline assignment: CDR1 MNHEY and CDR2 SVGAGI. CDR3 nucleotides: TGTGCCAGCAGCTCAGCTTCTAATGAAAAACTGTTTTTT. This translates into CASSSASNEKLFF.

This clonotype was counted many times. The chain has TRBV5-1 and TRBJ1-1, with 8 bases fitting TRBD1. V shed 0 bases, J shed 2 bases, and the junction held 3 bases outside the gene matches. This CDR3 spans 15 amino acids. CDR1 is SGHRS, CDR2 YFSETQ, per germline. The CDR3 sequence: CASSLGTGRNTEAFF. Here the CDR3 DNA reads TGCGCCAGCAGCTTGGGGACAGGGAGAAACACTGAAGCTTTCTTT.

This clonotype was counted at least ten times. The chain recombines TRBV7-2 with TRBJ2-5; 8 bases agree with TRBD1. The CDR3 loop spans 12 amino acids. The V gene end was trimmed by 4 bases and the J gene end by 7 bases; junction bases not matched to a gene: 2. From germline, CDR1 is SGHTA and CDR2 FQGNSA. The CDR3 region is CASSSDRGTQYF. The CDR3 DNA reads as TGTGCCAGCAGCTCCGACAGGGGGACCCAGTACTTC.

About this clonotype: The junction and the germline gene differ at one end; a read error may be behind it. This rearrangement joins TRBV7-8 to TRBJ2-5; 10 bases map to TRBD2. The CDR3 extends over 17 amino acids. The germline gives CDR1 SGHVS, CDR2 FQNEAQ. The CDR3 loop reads CASSREAGGLQGETQYF. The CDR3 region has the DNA TGCGCCAGCAGCCGGGAAGCGGGGGGGCTCCAGGGAGAGACCCAGTACTTC.

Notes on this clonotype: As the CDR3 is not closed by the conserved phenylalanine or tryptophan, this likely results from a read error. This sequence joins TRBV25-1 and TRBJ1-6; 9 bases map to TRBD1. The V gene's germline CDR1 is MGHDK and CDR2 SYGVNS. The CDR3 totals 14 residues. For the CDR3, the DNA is TGTACCAGCAGATCGACAGGGGGGGATTCACCCCTCCACCTT. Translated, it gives CTSRSTGGDSPLHL.

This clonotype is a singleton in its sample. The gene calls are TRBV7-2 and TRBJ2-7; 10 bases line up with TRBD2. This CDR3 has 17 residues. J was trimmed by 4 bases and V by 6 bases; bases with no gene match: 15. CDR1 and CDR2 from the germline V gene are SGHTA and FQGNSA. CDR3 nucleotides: TGTGCCAGCAGGGCCCGGAGCGCGGGACTAGCGTTTTACGAGCAGTACTTC. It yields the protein CASRARSAGLAFYEQYF.

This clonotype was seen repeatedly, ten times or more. The CDR3 loop is CSVATGPNYGYTF. The CDR3 nucleotides are TGCAGCGTCGCCACAGGGCCAAACTATGGCTACACCTTC. The chain recombines TRBV29-1 with TRBJ1-2; D is perhaps TRBD1 (6 bases). The V end lost 6 bases, the J end lost 2 bases, and 13 bases lay between the germline ends. The CDR3 loop spans 13 amino acids. The germline V gene encodes CDR1 SQVTM and CDR2 ANQGSEA.

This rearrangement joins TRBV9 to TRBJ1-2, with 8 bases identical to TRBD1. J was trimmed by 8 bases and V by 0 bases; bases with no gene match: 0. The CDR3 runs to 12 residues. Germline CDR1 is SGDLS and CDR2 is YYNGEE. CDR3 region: CASSVGDRGYTF. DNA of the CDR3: TGTGCCAGCAGCGTAGGGGACAGGGGCTACACCTTC.

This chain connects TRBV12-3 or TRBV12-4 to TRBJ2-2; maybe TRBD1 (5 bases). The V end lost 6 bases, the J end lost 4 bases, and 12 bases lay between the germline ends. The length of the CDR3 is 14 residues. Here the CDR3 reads CASSFRQLTGELFF. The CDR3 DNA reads TGTGCCAGCAGCTTCCGACAGCTCACCGGGGAGCTGTTTTTT.

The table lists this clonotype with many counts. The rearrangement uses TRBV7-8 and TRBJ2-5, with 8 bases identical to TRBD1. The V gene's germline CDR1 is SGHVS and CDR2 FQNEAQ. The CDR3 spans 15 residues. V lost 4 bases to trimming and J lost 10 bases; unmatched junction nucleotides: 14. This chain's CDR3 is CASSSMTGERMSQYF. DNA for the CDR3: TGTGCCAGCAGCTCCATGACAGGGGAGAGGATGAGCCAGTACTTC.

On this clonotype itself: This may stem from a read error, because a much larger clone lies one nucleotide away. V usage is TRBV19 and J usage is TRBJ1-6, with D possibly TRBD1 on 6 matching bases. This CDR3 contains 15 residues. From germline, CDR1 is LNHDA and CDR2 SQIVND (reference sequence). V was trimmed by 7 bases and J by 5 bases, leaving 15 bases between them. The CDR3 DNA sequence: TGTGCCAGTACTACCACAGGGAATCATAATTCACCCCTCCACTTT. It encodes CASTTTGNHNSPLHF. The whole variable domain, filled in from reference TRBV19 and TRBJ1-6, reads DGGITQSPKYLFRKEGQNVTLSCEQNLNHDAMYWYRQDPGQGLRLIYYSQIVNDFQKGDIAEGYSVSREKKESFPLTVTSAQKNPTAFYLCASTTTGNHNSPLHFGNGTRLTVT.

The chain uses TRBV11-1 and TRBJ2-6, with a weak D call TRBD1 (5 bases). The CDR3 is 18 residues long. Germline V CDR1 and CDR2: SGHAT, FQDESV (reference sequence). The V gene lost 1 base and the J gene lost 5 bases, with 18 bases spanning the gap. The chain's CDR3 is CASSLVGAPSLRANVLTF. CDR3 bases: TGTGCCAGCAGCTTAGTTGGGGCCCCTTCTCTACGGGCCAACGTCCTGACTTTC. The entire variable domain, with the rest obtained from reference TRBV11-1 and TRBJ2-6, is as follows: EAEVAQSPRYKITEKSQAVAFWCDPISGHATLYWYRQILGQGPELLVQFQDESVVDDSQLPKDRFSAERLKGVDSTLKIQPAELGDSAMYLCASSLVGAPSLRANVLTFGAGSRLTVL.

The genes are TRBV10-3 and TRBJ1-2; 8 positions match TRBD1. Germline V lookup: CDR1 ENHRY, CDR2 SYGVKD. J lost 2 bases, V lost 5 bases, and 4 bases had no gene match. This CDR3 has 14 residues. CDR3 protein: CAISTGQGNYGYTF. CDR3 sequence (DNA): TGTGCCATCAGTACCGGACAGGGAAACTATGGCTACACCTTC.

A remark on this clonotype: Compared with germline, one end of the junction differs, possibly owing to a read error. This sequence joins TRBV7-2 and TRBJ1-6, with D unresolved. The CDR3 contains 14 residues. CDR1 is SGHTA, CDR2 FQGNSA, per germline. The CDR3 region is CACRTSSNNSPLHF. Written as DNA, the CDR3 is TGTGCCTGCAGGACCTCTTCCAATAATTCACCCCTCCACTTT.

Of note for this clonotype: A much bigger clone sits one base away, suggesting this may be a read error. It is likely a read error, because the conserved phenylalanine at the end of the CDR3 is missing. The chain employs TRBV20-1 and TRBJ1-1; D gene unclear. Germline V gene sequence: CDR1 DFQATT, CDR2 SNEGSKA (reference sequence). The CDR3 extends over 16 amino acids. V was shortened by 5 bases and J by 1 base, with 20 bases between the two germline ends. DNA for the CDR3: TGCAGTGCTGACTTAACTGGTAAAAAGGCGAACACTGAAGCTTTCTGT. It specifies CSADLTGKKANTEAFC.

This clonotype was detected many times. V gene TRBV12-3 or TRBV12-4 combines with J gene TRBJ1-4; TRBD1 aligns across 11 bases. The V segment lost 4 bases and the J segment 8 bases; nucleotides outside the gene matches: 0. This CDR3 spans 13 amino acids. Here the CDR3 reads CASSWTGGEKLFF. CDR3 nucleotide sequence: TGTGCCAGCAGTTGGACAGGGGGCGAAAAACTGTTTTTT.

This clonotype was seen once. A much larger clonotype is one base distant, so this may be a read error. The CDR3 nucleotides read TGTGCCAGCAGAGAACTAGCTGTGAGCTCCTACGAGCAGTACTTC. This gives the protein CASRELAVSSYEQYF. This chain connects TRBV2 to TRBJ2-7, with D tentatively TRBD2 (6 bases). In germline, CDR1 is SNHLY, CDR2 FYNNEI. The CDR3 totals 15 residues. Trimming left V 6 bases short and J 0 bases short, with 15 bases between.

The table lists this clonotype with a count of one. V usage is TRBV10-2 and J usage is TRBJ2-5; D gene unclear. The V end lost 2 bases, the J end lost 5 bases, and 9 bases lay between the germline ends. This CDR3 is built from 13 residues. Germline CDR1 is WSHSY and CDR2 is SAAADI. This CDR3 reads CASSEPGFETQYF. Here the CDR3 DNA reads TGCGCCAGCAGTGAGCCTGGTTTTGAGACCCAGTACTTC.

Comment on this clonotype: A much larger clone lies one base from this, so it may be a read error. The CDR3 loop is CASSLVGHANTEAFF. The CDR3 DNA reads TGCGCCAGCAGCTTGGTGGGACATGCGAACACTGAAGCTTTCTTT. V is TRBV5-1 and J is TRBJ1-1, with D possibly TRBD1 on 6 matching bases. V lost 0 bases, J lost 1 base, and 10 bases lay in between. CDR3 length: 15 amino acids. CDR1 SGHRS and CDR2 YFSETQ come from the germline V gene.

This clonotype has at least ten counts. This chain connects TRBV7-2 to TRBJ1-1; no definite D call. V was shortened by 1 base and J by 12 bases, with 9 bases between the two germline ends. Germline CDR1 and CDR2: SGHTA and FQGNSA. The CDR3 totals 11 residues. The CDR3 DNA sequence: TGTGCCAGCAGCTTAGGGTTTTCGACTTTCTTT. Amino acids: CASSLGFSTFF.

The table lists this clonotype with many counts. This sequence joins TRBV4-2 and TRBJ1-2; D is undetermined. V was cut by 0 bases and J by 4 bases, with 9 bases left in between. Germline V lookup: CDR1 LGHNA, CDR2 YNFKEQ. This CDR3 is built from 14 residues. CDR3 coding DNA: TGTGCCAGCAGCCAAGATCCGGGGTCCTATGGCTACACCTTC. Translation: CASSQDPGSYGYTF.

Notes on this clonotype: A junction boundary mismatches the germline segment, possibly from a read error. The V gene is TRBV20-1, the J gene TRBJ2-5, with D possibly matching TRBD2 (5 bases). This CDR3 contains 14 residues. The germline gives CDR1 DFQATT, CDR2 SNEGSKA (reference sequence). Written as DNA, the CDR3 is TGCAGTGCTATGGCTCGCCAGAGATGGGAGAGGAGAGACTTC. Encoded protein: CSAMARQRWERRDF.